Each of the 15 T cell receptor beta chains below was sequenced from the same sample in a study of chronic HIV infection and antiretroviral therapy. TCRdb used MiXCR to reprocess the 5' RACE reads, holding one entry per CDR3 protein. The sample holds 30,000 to 45,000 distinct CDR3 sequences, roughly 8% seen once. Sample: peripheral blood. The receptors derive from an adult who had HIV and had not received antiretroviral therapy, or was an uninfected healthy control (not recorded which).

With regard to this clonotype: A read error may produce the germline difference seen at one junction end. The V gene is TRBV5-4, the J gene TRBJ1-1, with 9 positions matching TRBD1. This CDR3 is built from 13 residues. CDR1 and CDR2 (germline): SGHNT, YYREEE (reference sequence). The CDR3 loop is CASSLGQGVETFF. The CDR3 DNA sequence: TGTGCCAGCAGCTTGGGACAGGGGGTTGAAACTTTCTTT.

This chain links TRBV27 with TRBJ2-7, with no clear D. Germline V gene lookup returns CDR1 MNHEY and CDR2 SMNVEV (reference sequence). With 4 bases removed from V and 4 bases from J, the gap between germline ends came to 14 bases. This CDR3 spans 14 amino acids. CDR3 DNA sequence: TGTGCCAGCAGTTCAAATCTAGGATGGTACGAGCAGTACTTC. Translated: CASSSNLGWYEQYF.

There are a few counts of this clonotype. V gene TRBV2 combines with J gene TRBJ2-4; D may be TRBD1 or TRBD2 (6 bases each). Germline V gene sequence: CDR1 SNHLY, CDR2 FYNNEI. This CDR3 comprises 15 residues. V lost 6 bases and J lost 1, with 13 bases in between. CDR3 DNA: TGTGCCAGCAGACAGGGACTTCATGCCAAAAACATTCAGTACTTC. Amino acids: CASRQGLHAKNIQYF.

This clonotype came up many times. V gene TRBV7-9 combines with J gene TRBJ2-2; D perhaps matches TRBD2 (5 bases). Germline CDR1 and CDR2: SEHNR and FQNEAQ (reference sequence). The CDR3 has 18 residues. Deletions cut 2 bases from V and 0 bases from J, with 16 bases between. The CDR3 region has the DNA TGTGCCAGCAGCTTACTCAAGACCGGCGGGTCGAACACCGGGGAGCTGTTTTTT. Translating it yields CASSLLKTGGSNTGELFF.

This clonotype has at least ten counts. The rearrangement links TRBV6-2 or TRBV6-3 to TRBJ2-1, with 14 bases aligning to TRBD2. This CDR3 is 16 amino acids long. In germline, CDR1 is MNHEY, CDR2 SVGEGT. V shed 6 bases, J shed 6 bases, and the junction held 7 bases outside the gene matches. CDR3 in DNA: TGTGCCAGCAGACCCCCGGGACTAGCGGGAGTCAATGAGCAGTTCTTC. Its protein product is CASRPPGLAGVNEQFF.

This clonotype was recorded many times. The chain uses TRBV4-2 and TRBJ2-1; weak D call: TRBD1 (6 bases). Germline-derived CDR1 and CDR2 are LGHNA and YNFKEQ. This CDR3 contains 16 residues. V was cut by 0 bases and J by 6 bases, with 15 bases left in between. Here the CDR3 DNA reads TGTGCCAGCAGCCAAGACTCTGGGGACACACCCAATGAGCAGTTCTTC. It yields the protein CASSQDSGDTPNEQFF.

This clonotype showed up just a few times. The V and J genes are TRBV4-1 and TRBJ1-2; 7 nucleotides agree with TRBD1. V gave up 1 base and J gave up 3 bases; unmatched junction bases: 11. The germline CDR1 and CDR2 sequences are MGHRA and YSYEKL. The CDR3 runs 17 residues. CDR3 region: CASSQVAEGGVYYGYTF. The CDR3 nucleotides read TGCGCCAGCAGCCAAGTGGCAGAAGGGGGCGTATACTATGGCTACACCTTC.

This clonotype has more than one count but fewer than ten. The V gene is TRBV7-9, the J gene TRBJ1-4, with D unresolved. The V end was cut by 8 bases, the J end by 6 bases, with 13 bases between. The germline V gene encodes CDR1 SEHNR and CDR2 FQNEAQ (reference sequence). This CDR3 is 13 amino acids long. CDR3 residues: CASGMMVDEKLFF. CDR3 coding DNA: TGTGCCAGCGGTATGATGGTTGATGAAAAACTGTTTTTT.

This sequence joins TRBV7-2 and TRBJ2-1, with 7 positions matching TRBD2. The CDR3 length is 14 residues. CDR1 is SGHTA, CDR2 FQGNSA, per germline. V gave up 3 bases and J gave up 8 bases; unmatched junction bases: 7. The CDR3 loop is CASSFAGEYDEQFF. The CDR3 coding sequence is TGTGCCAGCAGCTTCGCGGGAGAGTACGATGAGCAGTTCTTC.

This clonotype was seen at least ten times. The chain links TRBV20-1 to TRBJ1-5; D is unresolved. The V end lost 6 bases, the J end lost 4 bases, and 19 bases lay between the germline ends. From germline, CDR1 is DFQATT and CDR2 SNEGSKA (reference sequence). The length of the CDR3 is 15 residues. The DNA of the CDR3 is TGCAGTGCAGACCCTCTCCCGGGCCCGAATCAGCCCCAGCATTTT. It translates to CSADPLPGPNQPQHF.

The J gene is TRBJ2-5, the V gene TRBV5-1; D remains unclear. The CDR3 spans 14 residues. The germline CDR1 and CDR2 sequences are SGHRS and YFSETQ. Trimming left V 4 bases short and J 7 bases short, with 17 bases between. The CDR3 DNA reads TGCGCCAGCAGCCCAAGTTCGCAAGACACGACCCAGTACTTC. It is translated as CASSPSSQDTTQYF.

This clonotype was seen only a few times. This chain joins TRBV29-1 and TRBJ2-3; D is unclear. The V gene's germline CDR1 is SQVTM and CDR2 ANQGSEA. The CDR3 has 13 amino acids. V dropped 3 bases and J dropped 0 bases, with 7 bases sitting between them. The CDR3 bases are TGCAGCGTTGAGGGGTTAAGCACAGATACGCAGTATTTT. It translates to CSVEGLSTDTQYF.

This clonotype has a count of ten or more. CDR3 residues: CAISEQQGAGQPQHF. The CDR3 coding sequence is TGTGCCATCAGTGAGCAGCAGGGGGCCGGACAGCCCCAGCATTTT. The rearrangement links TRBV10-3 to TRBJ1-5; 8 bases are shared with TRBD1. V lost 2 bases and J lost 7; bases outside the gene matches: 7. The CDR3 runs to 15 residues. Looked up from germline, CDR1 is ENHRY and CDR2 is SYGVKD.

This clonotype was seen many times. This chain connects TRBV12-3 or TRBV12-4 to TRBJ2-1; 7 bases match TRBD2. CDR3 length: 15 amino acids. The V and J ends lost 4 bases and 6 bases, in that order; junction bases with no gene match: 9. CDR3 DNA: TGTGCCAGCAGTTCAACTAGCGCCGGCACCAATGAGCAGTTCTTC. Its protein product is CASSSTSAGTNEQFF.

The chain combines TRBV27 with TRBJ2-3; no clear D. The CDR3 is 13 residues long. V shed 8 bases and J shed 5 bases, with 14 bases lying between them. The germline CDR1 and CDR2 sequences are MNHEY and SMNVEV (reference sequence). CDR3 in amino acids: CASCPTSKDTQYF. CDR3 in DNA: TGTGCCAGCTGCCCCACGAGTAAAGATACGCAGTATTTT.